These T cell receptor beta chains were read from a single sample in a study of cytotoxic CD8 clonotypes in ibrutinib-treated CLL. The method was immunoSEQ multiplex PCR; TCRdb's version includes in-frame clones alone and lacks a portion of them. This sample has more than 140,000 clones, with approximately 75% found just once. Sequenced here: PBMCs, sampled after 12 months of ibrutinib treatment. The receptor source for this set is a human donor with chronic lymphocytic leukemia. The CDR3 runs from the conserved cysteine through the conserved F or W. The D gene is left open where the match is weak. A row's size may be missing; if present it is once, few, many or a size class.

TRBJ2-2	TRBV28	17	TRBD2	-	CASSLSGGRGNTGELFF	TGTGCCAGCAGTTTATCGGGCGGGAGGGGGAACACCGGGGAGCTGTTTTTT
TRBJ2-1	TRBV19	14	TRBD1	-	CASRKTGGRHEQFF	TGTGCCAGTAGAAAGACAGGGGGCCGGCATGAGCAGTTCTTC
TRBJ2-7	TRBV7-2	11	-	-	CASSLSYEQYF	TGTGCCAGCAGCTTATCTTACGAGCAGTACTTC
TRBJ1-4	TRBV4-1	15	-	-	CASSQDSQVGEKLFF	TGCGCCAGCAGCCAAGATAGTCAAGTGGGGGAAAAACTGTTTTTT
TRBJ2-2	TRBV7-9	15	-	-	CASSPPDRTAGELFF	TGTGCCAGCAGCCCTCCCGACAGGACGGCCGGGGAGCTGTTTTTT
TRBJ1-2	TRBV5-1	14	TRBD1	-	CASSPGQANYGYTF	TGCGCCAGCAGCCCCGGACAGGCTAACTATGGCTACACCTTC
TRBJ2-3	TRBV28	12	-	-	CASSVGTLTQYF	TGTGCCAGCAGTGTCGGGACCCTTACGCAGTATTTT
TRBJ2-3	TRBV6-1	15	TRBD2	-	CASRLTSGAGDTQYF	TGTGCCAGCAGATTGACTAGCGGGGCTGGAGATACGCAGTATTTT
TRBJ2-1	TRBV28	14	TRBD2	-	CASIASGKGGEQFF	TGTGCCAGCATAGCTAGCGGGAAAGGAGGTGAGCAGTTCTTC
TRBJ1-4	TRBV19	17	-	-	CASRTGFGIATNEKLFF	TGTGCCAGTAGAACGGGGTTCGGGATCGCAACTAATGAAAAACTGTTTTTT
TRBJ2-7	TRBV6-6	14	TRBD1	-	CASRTGTATTEQYF	TGTGCCAGCAGAACCGGGACAGCCACCACCGAGCAGTACTTC
TRBJ2-3	TRBV30	14	-	-	CAWSVKEPTDTQYF	TGTGCCTGGAGTGTTAAAGAACCCACAGATACGCAGTATTTT
TRBJ1-2	TRBV7-9	14	-	-	CASSQPGNRYGYTF	TGTGCCAGCAGCCAGCCGGGGAATAGGTATGGCTACACCTTC
TRBJ2-1	TRBV11-2	12	-	-	CASSPWPHEQFF	TGTGCCAGCAGCCCGTGGCCCCATGAGCAGTTCTTC
TRBJ2-3	TRBV4-3	17	-	-	CASSQGVRGSSTDTQYF	TGCGCCAGCAGCCAAGGGGTACGGGGGAGTAGCACAGATACGCAGTATTTT
TRBJ2-3	TRBV9	15	-	few	CASSVGLEGTDTQYF	TGTGCCAGCAGCGTAGGACTAGAGGGCACAGATACGCAGTATTTT
TRBJ2-3	TRBV2	14	TRBD1	-	CATVRDSSTDTQYF	TGTGCCACCGTTAGGGACAGTAGCACAGATACGCAGTATTTT
TRBJ1-5	TRBV18	17	-	-	CASSPPLGARGNQPQHF	TGTGCCAGCTCACCACCTCTGGGGGCGCGGGGCAATCAGCCCCAGCATTTT
TRBJ2-2	TRBV7-3	15	-	few	CASSLSGSSTGELFF	TGTGCCAGCAGCTTATCCGGGAGCAGCACCGGGGAGCTGTTTTTT
TRBJ2-2	TRBV6-5	14	-	few	CASSLVGSTGELFF	TGTGCCAGCAGCTTAGTTGGGAGCACCGGGGAGCTGTTTTTT
TRBJ2-1	TRBV6-5	15	TRBD1	-	CASSRPGQGVNEQFF	TGTGCCAGCAGCCGCCCGGGACAGGGTGTCAATGAGCAGTTCTTC
TRBJ2-1	TRBV5-3	17	-	-	CARSRALAAVRYNEQFF	TGTGCCAGAAGCCGGGCCCTAGCTGCGGTTAGATACAATGAGCAGTTCTTC
TRBJ2-7	TRBV18	14	-	-	CASSPPTNSHEQYF	TGTGCCAGCTCACCACCCACGAACAGCCACGAGCAGTACTTC
TRBJ2-1	TRBV5-1	15	-	-	CASGHSVSSYNEQFF	TGCGCCAGCGGGCACAGCGTCAGCTCCTACAATGAGCAGTTCTTC
TRBJ2-5	TRBV7-2	17	-	few	CASSPWGFRQLQETQYF	TGTGCCAGCAGCCCTTGGGGTTTCCGGCAGCTACAAGAGACCCAGTACTTC
TRBJ2-7	TRBV10-3	16	TRBD1	-	CAISVPGQGSSYEQYF	TGTGCCATCAGCGTCCCGGGACAGGGATCCTCCTACGAGCAGTACTTC
TRBJ2-3	TRBV29-1	14	TRBD1	-	CSVSGQGSTDTQYF	TGCAGCGTGTCGGGACAGGGAAGCACAGATACGCAGTATTTT
TRBJ1-1	TRBV9	16	TRBD1	-	CASKGTGDSMNTEAFF	TGTGCCAGCAAAGGGACAGGGGATTCAATGAACACTGAAGCTTTCTTT
TRBJ2-6	TRBV18	17	-	once	CASSPLNTGSGANVLTF	TGTGCCAGCTCACCACTGAACACGGGCTCTGGGGCCAACGTCCTGACTTTC
TRBJ1-5	TRBV6-4	14	-	-	CARNRGSEDQPQHF	TGTGCCAGGAACCGGGGCTCCGAAGACCAGCCCCAGCATTTT
TRBJ2-2	TRBV4-1	14	-	-	CASSLYGQTGELFF	TGCGCCAGCAGCCTATATGGGCAGACCGGGGAGCTGTTTTTT
TRBJ2-3	TRBV28	13	-	-	CASRYDGTDTQYF	TGTGCCAGCAGGTATGACGGCACAGATACGCAGTATTTT
TRBJ2-1	TRBV4-1	13	-	-	CASSQGRLDGEFF	TGCGCCAGCAGCCAAGGTCGACTAGATGGGGAGTTCTTC
TRBJ1-5	TRBV7-8	13	-	-	CASSLGTERPQHF	TGTGCCAGCAGCTTAGGGACCGAAAGGCCCCAGCATTTT
TRBJ2-7	TRBV11-3	12	-	-	CASSLDRYEQYF	TGTGCCAGCAGCTTAGACCGCTACGAGCAGTACTTC
TRBJ2-3	TRBV5-1	13	-	once	CASSSQSTDTQYF	TGCGCCAGCAGTTCGCAGAGCACAGATACGCAGTATTTT
TRBJ2-7	TRBV29-1	16	TRBD2	once	CSVELPSGGISYEQYF	TGCAGCGTTGAATTGCCTAGCGGGGGAATATCCTACGAGCAGTACTTC
TRBJ2-1	TRBV7-2	13	TRBD2	-	CASSPGGFGEQFF	TGTGCCAGCAGCCCCGGGGGGTTTGGTGAGCAGTTCTTC
TRBJ1-2	TRBV28	14	TRBD1	once	CASSLPQGRYGYTF	TGTGCCAGCAGTTTGCCACAGGGGCGGTATGGCTACACCTTC
TRBJ1-6	TRBV19	11	-	-	CASQGGSPLHF	TGTGCCAGCCAGGGTGGCTCACCCCTCCACTTT
TRBJ1-4	TRBV18	18	TRBD1	-	CASSPRKPDRGLSEKLFF	TGTGCCAGCTCACCACGCAAACCAGACAGGGGTTTGAGTGAAAAACTGTTTTTT
TRBJ2-7	TRBV5-6	13	-	-	CASSLEYSYEQYF	TGTGCCAGCAGCTTGGAGTACTCCTACGAGCAGTACTTC
TRBJ1-5	TRBV6-1	15	TRBD1	few	CASSPRQGQGQPQHF	TGTGCCAGCAGCCCCCGACAGGGGCAGGGTCAGCCCCAGCATTTT
TRBJ1-4	TRBV7-9	15	-	-	CASSGGQREYEKLFF	TGTGCCAGCAGCGGCGGACAGAGGGAATATGAAAAACTGTTTTTT
TRBJ2-7	TRBV11-2	14	-	-	CASSLGAGAWEQYF	TGTGCCAGCAGCTTAGGGGCCGGGGCTTGGGAGCAGTACTTC
TRBJ2-2	TRBV6-5	14	-	-	CASRTRVRTGELFF	TGTGCCAGCAGGACCAGGGTACGGACCGGGGAGCTGTTTTTT
TRBJ1-6	TRBV2	16	-	few	CASSPQGPGSTSPLHF	TGTGCCAGCAGTCCTCAGGGGCCCGGCAGCACCTCACCCCTCCACTTT
TRBJ1-4	TRBV7-8	15	TRBD1	many	CASSHRAGGREKLFF	TGTGCCAGCAGTCACAGGGCAGGGGGAAGAGAAAAACTGTTTTTT
TRBJ2-4	TRBV2	13	-	-	CAGAGTGKNIQYF	TGTGCCGGAGCAGGGACGGGCAAAAACATTCAGTACTTC
TRBJ2-1	TRBV5-1	19	TRBD2	few	CASSLAGTSGRFIGNEQFF	TGCGCCAGCAGCTTGGCCGGGACTAGCGGGAGATTTATCGGCAATGAGCAGTTCTTC
TRBJ2-7	TRBV9	15	TRBD2	-	CASSPIPQTSREQYF	TGTGCCAGCAGCCCTATACCGCAGACTAGCCGCGAGCAGTACTTC
TRBJ2-7	TRBV27	14	-	-	CASSFIRSSYEQYF	TGTGCCAGCAGTTTTATCAGGAGCTCCTACGAGCAGTACTTC
TRBJ2-7	TRBV19	15	-	-	CASSRRRDVAYEQYF	TGTGCCAGTAGTCGGCGCCGGGACGTAGCCTACGAGCAGTACTTC
TRBJ2-7	TRBV28	14	TRBD1	-	CASSPDRVFGEQYF	TGTGCCAGCAGTCCGGACAGGGTTTTCGGCGAGCAGTACTTC
TRBJ2-7	TRBV18	14	TRBD1	few	CASSPGTGPYEQYF	TGTGCCAGCTCACCAGGGACAGGGCCCTACGAGCAGTACTTC